The T cell receptor (beta chain) under discussion was sequenced for a study of T cell responses to AZD1222 COVID-19 vaccine. Overall study findings and caveats: White British ancestry dominated among donors, who included more females, and clonal diversity was possibly underestimated. Among spike-specific TCRs, nearly half reportedly target unmutated variant regions. The CD4 TCRs associated with vaccination extended across spike and predominated at 160-218 and 743-854.

The CDR3 has 12 amino acids. Trimming left V 5 bases short and J 4 bases short, with 7 bases between. CDR1 MNHEY and CDR2 SVGEGT come from the germline V gene. Assay used: immunoSEQ multiplex PCR; TCRdb lists only in-frame clones, some missing. The table includes tens of thousands of clones, approximately 80% detected once. Note on this clone: Its antigen is not known.

The rearrangement joins TRBV6-2 or TRBV6-3 to TRBJ2-3, with unresolved D. The specimen comprised peripheral blood, sampled on day 0 of AZD1222 vaccination. This sequence was found in an adult in good health. CDR3 DNA sequence: TGTGCCAGCAGTACGGACCCAGATACGCAGTATTTT. Translating it yields CASSTDPDTQYF.